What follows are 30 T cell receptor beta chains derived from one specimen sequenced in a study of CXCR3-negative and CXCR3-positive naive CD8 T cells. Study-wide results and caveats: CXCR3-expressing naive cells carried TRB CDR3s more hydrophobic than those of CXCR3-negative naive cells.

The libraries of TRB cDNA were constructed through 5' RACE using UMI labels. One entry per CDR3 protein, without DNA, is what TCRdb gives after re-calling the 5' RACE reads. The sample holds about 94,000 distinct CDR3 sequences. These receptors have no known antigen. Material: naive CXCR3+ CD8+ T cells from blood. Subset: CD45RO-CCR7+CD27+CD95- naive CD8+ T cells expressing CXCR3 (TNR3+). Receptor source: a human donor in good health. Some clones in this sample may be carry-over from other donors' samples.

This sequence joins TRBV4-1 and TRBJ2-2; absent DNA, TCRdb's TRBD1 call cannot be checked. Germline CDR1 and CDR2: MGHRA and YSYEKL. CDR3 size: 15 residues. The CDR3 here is CASSQSTGGTGELFF.

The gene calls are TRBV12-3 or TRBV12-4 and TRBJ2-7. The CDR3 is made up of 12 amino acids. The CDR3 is CASSLIGYEQYF.

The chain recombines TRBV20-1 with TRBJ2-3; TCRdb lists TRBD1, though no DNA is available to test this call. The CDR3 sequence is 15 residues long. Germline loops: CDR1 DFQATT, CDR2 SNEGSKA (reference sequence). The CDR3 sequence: CSARDVGGSTDTQYF.

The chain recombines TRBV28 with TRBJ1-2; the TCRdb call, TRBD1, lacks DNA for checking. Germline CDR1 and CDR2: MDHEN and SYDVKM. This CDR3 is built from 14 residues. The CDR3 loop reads CASSPGIQGAGYTF.

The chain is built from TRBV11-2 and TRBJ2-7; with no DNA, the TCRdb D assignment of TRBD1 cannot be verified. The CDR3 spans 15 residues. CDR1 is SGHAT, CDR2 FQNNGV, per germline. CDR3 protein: CASSLALGQGNEQYF. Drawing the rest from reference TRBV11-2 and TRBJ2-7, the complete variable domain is EAGVAQSPRYKIIEKRQSVAFWCNPISGHATLYWYQQILGQGPKLLIQFQNNGVVDDSQLPKDRFSAERLKGVDSTLKIQPAKLEDSAVYLCASSLALGQGNEQYFGPGTRLTVT.

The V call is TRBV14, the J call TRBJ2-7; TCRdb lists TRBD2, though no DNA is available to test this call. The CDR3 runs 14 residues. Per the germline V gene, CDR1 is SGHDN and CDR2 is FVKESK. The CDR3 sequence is CASSPGGRNYEQYF.

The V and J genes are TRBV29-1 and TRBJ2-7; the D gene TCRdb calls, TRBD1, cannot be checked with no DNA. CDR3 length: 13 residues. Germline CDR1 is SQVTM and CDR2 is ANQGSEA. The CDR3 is CSVEPGTGTEQYF.

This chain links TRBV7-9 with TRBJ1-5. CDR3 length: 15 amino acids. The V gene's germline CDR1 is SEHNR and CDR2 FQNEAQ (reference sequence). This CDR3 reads CASSSEGPAFGTQHF.

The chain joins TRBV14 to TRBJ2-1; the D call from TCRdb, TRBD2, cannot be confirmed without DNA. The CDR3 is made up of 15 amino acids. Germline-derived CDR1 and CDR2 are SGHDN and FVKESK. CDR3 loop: CASSQRTLVYNEQFF.

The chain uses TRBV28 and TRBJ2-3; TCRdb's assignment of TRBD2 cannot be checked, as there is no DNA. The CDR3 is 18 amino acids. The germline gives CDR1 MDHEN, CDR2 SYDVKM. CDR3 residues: CASSLPGLAGSSTDTQYF.

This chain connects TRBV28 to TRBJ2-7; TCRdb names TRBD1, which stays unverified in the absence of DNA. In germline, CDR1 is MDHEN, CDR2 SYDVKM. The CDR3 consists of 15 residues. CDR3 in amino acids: CASSSYRDSLYEQYF.

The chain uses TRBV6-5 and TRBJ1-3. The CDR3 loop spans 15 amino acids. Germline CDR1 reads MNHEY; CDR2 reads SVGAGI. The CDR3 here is CASSYSSGSGNTIYF.

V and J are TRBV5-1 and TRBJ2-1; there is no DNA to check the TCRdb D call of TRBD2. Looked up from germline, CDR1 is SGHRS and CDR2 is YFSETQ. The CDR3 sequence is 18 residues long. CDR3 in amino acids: CASSLKRTSGGDYNEQFF.

The CDR3 protein is CASTPGGVYEQYF. The V and J genes are TRBV12-3 or TRBV12-4 and TRBJ2-7; TCRdb's assignment of TRBD1 cannot be checked, as there is no DNA. The length of the CDR3 is 13 residues.

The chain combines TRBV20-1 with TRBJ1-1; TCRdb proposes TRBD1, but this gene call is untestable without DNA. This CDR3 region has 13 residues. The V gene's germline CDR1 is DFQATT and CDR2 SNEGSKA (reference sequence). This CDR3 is CSARRQNRVEAFF.

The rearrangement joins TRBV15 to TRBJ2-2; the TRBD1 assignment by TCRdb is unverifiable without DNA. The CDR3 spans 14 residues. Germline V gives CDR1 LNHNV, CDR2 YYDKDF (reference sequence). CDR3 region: CATRGPADTGELFF.

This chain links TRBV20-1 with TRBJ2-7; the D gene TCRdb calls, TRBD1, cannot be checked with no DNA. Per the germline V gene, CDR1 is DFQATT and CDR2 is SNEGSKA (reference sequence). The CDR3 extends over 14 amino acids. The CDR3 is CSARETGKDYEQYF.

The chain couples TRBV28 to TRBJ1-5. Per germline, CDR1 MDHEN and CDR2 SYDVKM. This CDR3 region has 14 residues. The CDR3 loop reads CASSLQLMNQPQHF.

CDR3 protein: CATSHGIGAYEQYF. This chain joins TRBV11-1 and TRBJ2-7; TCRdb outputs TRBD1, but without DNA this stays unchecked. This CDR3 region has 14 residues. Germline CDR1 is SGHAT and CDR2 is FQDESV (reference sequence). Supplemented by reference TRBV11-1 and TRBJ2-7, the full variable domain reads EAEVAQSPRYKITEKSQAVAFWCDPISGHATLYWYRQILGQGPELLVQFQDESVVDDSQLPKDRFSAERLKGVDSTLKIQPAELGDSAMYLCATSHGIGAYEQYFGPGTRLTVT.

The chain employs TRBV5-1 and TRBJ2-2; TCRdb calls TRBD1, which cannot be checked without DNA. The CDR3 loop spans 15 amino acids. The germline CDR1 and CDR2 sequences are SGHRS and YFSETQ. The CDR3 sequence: CASSLGGQVTGELFF.

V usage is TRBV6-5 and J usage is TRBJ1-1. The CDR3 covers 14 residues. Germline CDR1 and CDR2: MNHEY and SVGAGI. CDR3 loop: CASSWAPSRAEAFF.

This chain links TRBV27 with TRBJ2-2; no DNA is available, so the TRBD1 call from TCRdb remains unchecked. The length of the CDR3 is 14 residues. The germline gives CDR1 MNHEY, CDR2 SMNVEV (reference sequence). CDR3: CASSGGLNTGELFF.

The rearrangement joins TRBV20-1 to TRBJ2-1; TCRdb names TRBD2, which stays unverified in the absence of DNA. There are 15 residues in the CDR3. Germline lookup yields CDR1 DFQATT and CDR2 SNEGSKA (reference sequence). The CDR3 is CSAKGLAGDYNEQFF.

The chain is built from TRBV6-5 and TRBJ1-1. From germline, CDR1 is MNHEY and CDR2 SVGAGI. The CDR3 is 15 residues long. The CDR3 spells CASSYSSTMNTEAFF.

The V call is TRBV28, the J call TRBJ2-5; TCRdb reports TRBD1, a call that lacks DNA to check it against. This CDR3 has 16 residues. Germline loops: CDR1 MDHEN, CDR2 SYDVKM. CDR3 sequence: CASSPMRDRGRETQYF.

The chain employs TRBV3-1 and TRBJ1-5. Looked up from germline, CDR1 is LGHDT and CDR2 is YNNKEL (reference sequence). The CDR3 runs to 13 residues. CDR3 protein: CASSQDHQQPQHF.

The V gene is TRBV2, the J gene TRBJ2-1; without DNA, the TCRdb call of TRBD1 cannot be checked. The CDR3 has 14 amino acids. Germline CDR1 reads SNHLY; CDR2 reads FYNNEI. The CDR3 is CASAGDRSYNEQFF.

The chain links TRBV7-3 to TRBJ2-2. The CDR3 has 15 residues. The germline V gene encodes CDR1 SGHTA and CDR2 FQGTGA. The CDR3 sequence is CASSVSVMNTGELFF.

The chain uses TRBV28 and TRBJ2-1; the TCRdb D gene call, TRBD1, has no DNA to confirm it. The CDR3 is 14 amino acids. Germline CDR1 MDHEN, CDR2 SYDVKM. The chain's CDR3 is CASSLVTAPDEQFF.

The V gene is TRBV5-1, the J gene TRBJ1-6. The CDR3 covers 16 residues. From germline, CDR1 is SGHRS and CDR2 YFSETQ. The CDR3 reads CASSLGGILRDSPLHF.